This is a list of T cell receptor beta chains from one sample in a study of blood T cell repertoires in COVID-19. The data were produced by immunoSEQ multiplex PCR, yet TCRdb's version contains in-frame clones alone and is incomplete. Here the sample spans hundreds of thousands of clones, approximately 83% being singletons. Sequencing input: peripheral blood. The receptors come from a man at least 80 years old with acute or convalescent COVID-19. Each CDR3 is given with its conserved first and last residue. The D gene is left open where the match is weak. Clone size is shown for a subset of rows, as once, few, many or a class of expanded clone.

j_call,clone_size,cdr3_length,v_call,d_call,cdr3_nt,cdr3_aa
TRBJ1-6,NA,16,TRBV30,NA,TGTGCCTGGAGTTATCAGGGGAGCTCCTATAATTCACCCCTCCACTTT,CAWSYQGSSYNSPLHF
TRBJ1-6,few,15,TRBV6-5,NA,TGTGCCAGCAGCACATCCGGGACTCCGAATTCACCCCTCCACTTT,CASSTSGTPNSPLHF
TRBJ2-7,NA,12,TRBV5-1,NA,TGCGCCAGCAGCTTGCACGGGGACGAGCAGTACTTC,CASSLHGDEQYF
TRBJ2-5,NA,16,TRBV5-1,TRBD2,TGCGCCAGCAGCTTGGCCCAAGCGGGAGGGCAAGAGACCCAGTACTTC,CASSLAQAGGQETQYF
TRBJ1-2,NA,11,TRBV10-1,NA,TGCGCCGGCCCCGATAACTATGGCTACACCTTC,CAGPDNYGYTF
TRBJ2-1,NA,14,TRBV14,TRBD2,TGTGCCAGCAGCCAAGTCCGACTAGCGATTGAGCAGTTCTTC,CASSQVRLAIEQFF
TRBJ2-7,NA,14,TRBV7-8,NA,TGTGCCAGCAGCCCTAGGGGGGGCCCCTACGAGCAGTACTTC,CASSPRGGPYEQYF
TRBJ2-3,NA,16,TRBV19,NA,TGTGCCAGTAAACCGGGATCGGGGAGAGGCACAGATACGCAGTATTTT,CASKPGSGRGTDTQYF
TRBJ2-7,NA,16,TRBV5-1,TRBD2,TGCGCCAGCAGCTTGCTCTTAGCGGGGGGGACCTACGAGCAGTACTTC,CASSLLLAGGTYEQYF
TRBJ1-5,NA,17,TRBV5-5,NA,TGTGCCAGCAGCTCCCGGACCGTGACAGGTAGCAATCAGCCCCAGCATTTT,CASSSRTVTGSNQPQHF
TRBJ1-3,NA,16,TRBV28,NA,TGTGCCAGCAGTTCGCCCGCGGCAGGGGACCGAAACACCATATATTTT,CASSSPAAGDRNTIYF
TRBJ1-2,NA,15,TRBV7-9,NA,TGTGCCAGCAGCTGGGAGGGGGTCTTCGACTATGGCTACACCTTC,CASSWEGVFDYGYTF
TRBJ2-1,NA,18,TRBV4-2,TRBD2,TGTGCCAGCAGCCAAGAAGAGCGACTAGCGGGGCCCTACAATGAGCAGTTCTTC,CASSQEERLAGPYNEQFF
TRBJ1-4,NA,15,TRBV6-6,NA,TGTGCCAGCAGTTACTCGAGAGCAACTAATGAAAAACTGTTTTTT,CASSYSRATNEKLFF
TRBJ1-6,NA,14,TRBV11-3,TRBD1,TGTGCCAGCAGCCGGACAGGGCTCAATTCACCCCTCCACTTT,CASSRTGLNSPLHF
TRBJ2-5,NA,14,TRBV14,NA,TGTGCCAGCAGCCCACAGGGTTTTTCGGAGACCCAGTACTTC,CASSPQGFSETQYF
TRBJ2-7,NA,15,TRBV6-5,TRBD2,TGTGCCAGCAGTTACGGCGGGAGCTTGTTCGGCGAGCAGTACTTC,CASSYGGSLFGEQYF
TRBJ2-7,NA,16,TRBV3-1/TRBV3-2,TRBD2,TGTGCCAGCAGCCAGGCAGCGGGGGGGCTTTCCTACGAGCAGTACTTC,CASSQAAGGLSYEQYF
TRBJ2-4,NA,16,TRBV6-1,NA,TGTGCCAGCAGTGGCACCTGGGGCGTAGCCAAAAACATTCAGTACTTC,CASSGTWGVAKNIQYF
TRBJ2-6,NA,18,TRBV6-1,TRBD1,TGTGCCAGCAGTGCCTCCGGGACAGGCCGCTCTGGGGCCAACGTCCTGACTTTC,CASSASGTGRSGANVLTF
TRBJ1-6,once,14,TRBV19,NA,TGTGCCAGTAGTGACATGGCTATGGATTCACCCCTCCACTTT,CASSDMAMDSPLHF
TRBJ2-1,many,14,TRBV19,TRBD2,TGTGCCAGTAGGACTAGCGGGAGAAACAATGAGCAGTTCTTC,CASRTSGRNNEQFF
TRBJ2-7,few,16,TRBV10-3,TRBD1,TGTGCCATCAGTGACCCTGGGACAGGGGTCTCCTACGAGCAGTACTTC,CAISDPGTGVSYEQYF
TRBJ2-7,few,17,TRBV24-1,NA,TGTGCCACCAGTGAAATCCGGGACAAGGGGCGCTCCTACGAGCAGTACTTC,CATSEIRDKGRSYEQYF
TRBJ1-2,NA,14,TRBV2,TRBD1,TGTGCCAGCCCGCGACAGGGGGAGAGCTATGGCTACACCTTC,CASPRQGESYGYTF
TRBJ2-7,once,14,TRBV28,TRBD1,TGTGCCAGCAGTTATACAGGGGTATCCTACGAGCAGTACTTC,CASSYTGVSYEQYF
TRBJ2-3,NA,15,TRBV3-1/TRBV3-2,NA,TGTGCCAGCAGCCAAGACCCTTCTTCCACAGATACGCAGTATTTT,CASSQDPSSTDTQYF
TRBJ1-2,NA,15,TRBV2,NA,TGTGCCAGCAGTACGGGGGTTTTAATGAACTATGGCTACACCTTC,CASSTGVLMNYGYTF
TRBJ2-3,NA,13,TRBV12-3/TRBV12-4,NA,TGTGCCAGCAGTCTCGGAGGGAGGGATACGCAGTATTTT,CASSLGGRDTQYF
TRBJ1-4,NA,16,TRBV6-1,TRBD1,TGTGCCAGCAGTGGATCGACAGGGGTCACTAATGAAAAACTGTTTTTT,CASSGSTGVTNEKLFF
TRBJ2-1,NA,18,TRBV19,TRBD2,TGTGCCAGTAGTATTAATCCGCCGGGACTAGCATTTTACAATGAGCAGTTCTTC,CASSINPPGLAFYNEQFF
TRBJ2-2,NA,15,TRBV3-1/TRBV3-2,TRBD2,TGTGCCAGCAGCCCCCGTCCGGGGGGCACCGGGGAGCTGTTTTTT,CASSPRPGGTGELFF
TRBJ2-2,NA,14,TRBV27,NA,TGTGCCAGCAGTTTTGCAGGGCTGACCGGGGAGCTGTTTTTT,CASSFAGLTGELFF
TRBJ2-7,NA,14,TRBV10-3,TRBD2,TGTGCCAGTTTCCGGGGGGGCGGATCCTACGAGCAGTACTTC,CASFRGGGSYEQYF
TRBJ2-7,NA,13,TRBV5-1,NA,TGCGCCAGCAGGGGACTCATTGTAGACGAGCAGTACTTC,CASRGLIVDEQYF
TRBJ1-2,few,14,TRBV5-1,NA,TGCGCCAGCAGCTCGGTGAGGGCAGGCTATGGCTACACCTTC,CASSSVRAGYGYTF
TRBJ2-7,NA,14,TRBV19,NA,TGTGCCAGTAGTTTTTACGACAGCTCCTACGAGCAGTACTTC,CASSFYDSSYEQYF
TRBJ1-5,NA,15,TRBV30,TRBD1,TGTGCCTGGAGTAAAGGGACAGGGGGCCCTCAGCCCCAGCATTTT,CAWSKGTGGPQPQHF
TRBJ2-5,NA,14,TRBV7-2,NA,TGTGCCAGCAGCCCGGACTTCACACGGGAGACCCAGTACTTC,CASSPDFTRETQYF
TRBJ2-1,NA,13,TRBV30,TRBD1,TGTGCCTGGAGCGCGGACAGGTACAATGAGCAGTTCTTC,CAWSADRYNEQFF
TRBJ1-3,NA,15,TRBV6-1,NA,TGTGCCAGCAGTGACCGTAGGGGCTCTGGAAACACCATATATTTT,CASSDRRGSGNTIYF
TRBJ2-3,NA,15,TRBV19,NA,TGTGCCAGTAGTATGTTAGGAGGACGCACAGATACGCAGTATTTT,CASSMLGGRTDTQYF
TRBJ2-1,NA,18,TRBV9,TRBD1,TGTGCCAGCAGTCATCGTTTTCGACAGGGGGCGAGCTACAATGAGCAGTTCTTC,CASSHRFRQGASYNEQFF
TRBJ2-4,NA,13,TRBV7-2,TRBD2,TGTGCCAGCAGCTCGGGACTAGGAAAATTTCAGTACTTC,CASSSGLGKFQYF
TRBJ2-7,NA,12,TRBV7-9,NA,TGTGCCAGCAGCTTAGATCTCGGCGAGCAGTACTTC,CASSLDLGEQYF
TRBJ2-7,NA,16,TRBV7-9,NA,TGTGCCAGCAGCGCGAAGGGACTGTTGAGCTCCTACGAGCAGTACTTC,CASSAKGLLSSYEQYF
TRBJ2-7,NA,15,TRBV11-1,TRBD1,TGTGCCAGCAGCCCCTACCCAGACAGGGTGGACGAGCAGTACTTC,CASSPYPDRVDEQYF
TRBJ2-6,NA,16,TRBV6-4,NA,TGTGCCAGCAGTTCTTACTTTCAGGCTGGGGCCAACGTCCTGACTTTC,CASSSYFQAGANVLTF
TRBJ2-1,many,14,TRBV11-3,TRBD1,TGTGCCAGCAGCCACCGGGACAGGGTCAATGAGCAGTTCTTC,CASSHRDRVNEQFF
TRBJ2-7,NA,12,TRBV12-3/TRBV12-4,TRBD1,TGTGCCAGCAGCCCGGACAGGGGGGTGCAGTACTTC,CASSPDRGVQYF
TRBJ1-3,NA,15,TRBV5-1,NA,TGCGCCAGCAGCTCAAACAGGAACTCTGGAAACACCATATATTTT,CASSSNRNSGNTIYF
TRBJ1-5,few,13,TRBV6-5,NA,TGTGCCAGCAGTTTAAGGGGTCATCAGCCCCAGCATTTT,CASSLRGHQPQHF
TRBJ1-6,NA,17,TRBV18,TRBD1,TGTGCCAGCTCACCACCGGGGGGTGACAGGGCGGATTCACCCCTCCACTTT,CASSPPGGDRADSPLHF
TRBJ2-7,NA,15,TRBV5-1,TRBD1,TGCGCCAGCAGCTTCCGGACAGGTAGCTCCTACGAGCAGTACTTC,CASSFRTGSSYEQYF
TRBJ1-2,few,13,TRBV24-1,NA,TGTGCCACCAGTGATACGGACAGCTATGGCTACACCTTC,CATSDTDSYGYTF
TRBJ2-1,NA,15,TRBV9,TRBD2,TGTGCCAGCAGCGCCAGGACTAGCGCGGCGAATGAGCAGTTCTTC,CASSARTSAANEQFF
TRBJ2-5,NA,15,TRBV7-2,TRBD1,TGTGCCAGCAGCTTAAGAACAGGGGGCAGAGAGACCCAGTACTTC,CASSLRTGGRETQYF
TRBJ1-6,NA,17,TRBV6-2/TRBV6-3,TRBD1,TGTGCCAGCAGTCGCGCGGACAGGGGTTGGATTAATTCACCCCTCCACTTT,CASSRADRGWINSPLHF
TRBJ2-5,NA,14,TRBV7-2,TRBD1,TGTGCCAGCAGCCTAGACAGGGTCCAAGAGACCCAGTACTTC,CASSLDRVQETQYF
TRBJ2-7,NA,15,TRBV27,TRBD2,TGTGCCAGCAGTTTCCCCGGGACTAGAATGTACGAGCAGTACTTC,CASSFPGTRMYEQYF